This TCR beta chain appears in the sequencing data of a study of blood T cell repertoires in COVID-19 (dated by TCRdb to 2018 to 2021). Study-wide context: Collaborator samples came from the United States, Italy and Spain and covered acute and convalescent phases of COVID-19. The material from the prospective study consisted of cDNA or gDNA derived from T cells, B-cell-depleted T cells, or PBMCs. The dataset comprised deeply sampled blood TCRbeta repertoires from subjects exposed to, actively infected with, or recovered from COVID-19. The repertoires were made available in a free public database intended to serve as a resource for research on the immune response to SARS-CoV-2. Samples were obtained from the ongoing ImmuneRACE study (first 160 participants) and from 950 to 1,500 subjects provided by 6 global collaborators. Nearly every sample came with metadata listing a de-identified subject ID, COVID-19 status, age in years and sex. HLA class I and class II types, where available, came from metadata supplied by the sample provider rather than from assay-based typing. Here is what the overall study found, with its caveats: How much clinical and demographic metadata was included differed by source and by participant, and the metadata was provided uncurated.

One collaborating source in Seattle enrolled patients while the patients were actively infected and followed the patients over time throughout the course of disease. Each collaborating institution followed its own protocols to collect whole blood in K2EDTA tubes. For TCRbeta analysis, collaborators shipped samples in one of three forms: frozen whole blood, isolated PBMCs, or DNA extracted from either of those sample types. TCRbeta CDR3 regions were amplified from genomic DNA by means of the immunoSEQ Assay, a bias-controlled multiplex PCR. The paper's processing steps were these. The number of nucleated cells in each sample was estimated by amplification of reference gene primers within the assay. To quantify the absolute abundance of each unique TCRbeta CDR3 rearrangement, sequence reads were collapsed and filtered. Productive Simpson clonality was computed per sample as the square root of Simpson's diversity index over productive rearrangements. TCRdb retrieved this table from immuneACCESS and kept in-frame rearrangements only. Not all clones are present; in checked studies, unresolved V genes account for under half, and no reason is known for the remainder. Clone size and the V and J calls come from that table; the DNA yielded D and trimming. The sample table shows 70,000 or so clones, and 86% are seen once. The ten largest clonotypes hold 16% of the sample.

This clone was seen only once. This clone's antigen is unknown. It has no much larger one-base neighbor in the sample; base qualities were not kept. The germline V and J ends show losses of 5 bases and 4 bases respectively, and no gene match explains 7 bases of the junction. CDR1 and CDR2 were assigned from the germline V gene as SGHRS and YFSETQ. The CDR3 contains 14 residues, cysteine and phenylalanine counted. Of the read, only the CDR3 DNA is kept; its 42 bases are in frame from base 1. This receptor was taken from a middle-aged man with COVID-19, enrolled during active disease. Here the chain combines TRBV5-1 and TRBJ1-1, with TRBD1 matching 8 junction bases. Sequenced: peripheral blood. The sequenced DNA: TGCGCCAGCAGGTTACCCGACAGGGGCACTGAAGCTTTCTTT. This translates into CASRLPDRGTEAFF.